Below, one TCR beta chain is given with its context. It has no known antigen specificity. Within one base of it there is no much larger clone, and no base qualities were kept. Collaborating institutions collected whole blood in K2EDTA tubes following their own protocols. For TCRbeta analysis, collaborator samples were shipped as frozen whole blood, as isolated PBMCs, or as DNA extracted from either sample type. The data belong to a study of blood T cell repertoires in COVID-19 (dated by TCRdb to 2020 to 2021). Regarding the research as a whole: Samples from collaborators originated in the United States, Italy and Spain and spanned both the acute and convalescent phases of COVID-19. The material from the prospective study consisted of cDNA or gDNA derived from T cells, B-cell-depleted T cells, or PBMCs. Samples came from the ongoing ImmuneRACE study (first 160 participants) plus 1,254 subjects from 6 global collaborators. Where available, HLA class I and class II types were taken from metadata supplied by the sample provider and were not determined by assay-based typing. The repertoires were released in a freely available public database intended as a resource for research on the immune response to SARS-CoV-2. A de-identified subject ID, COVID-19 status, age in years and sex were almost always included in the sample metadata. Deeply sampled blood TCRbeta repertoires from subjects exposed to, actively infected with, or recovered from COVID-19 were included in the dataset. Overall results and qualifications from the work: The quantity of clinical and demographic metadata differed by source and by participant and was supplied without curation.

TCRbeta CDR3 regions were amplified from genomic DNA by means of the immunoSEQ Assay, a bias-controlled multiplex PCR. The paper's data handling went like this. The number of nucleated cells in each sample was estimated from the amplification of reference gene primers within the assay. To quantify the absolute abundance of each unique TCRbeta CDR3 rearrangement, sequence reads were collapsed and filtered. For each sample, productive Simpson clonality was calculated by taking the square root of Simpson's diversity index across productive rearrangements. Entries here come from immuneACCESS through TCRdb and include only in-frame sequences with V and J called. Some clones fail to appear in such tables; in the studies checked, an unresolved V gene covers under half of the shortfall, and the cause of the remainder is unknown. The DNA gave D and trimming, while V, J and clone size come from that table. In all, the sample holds about 160,000 clones, and about four fifths of those were seen once. Of the sample, 9.5% to 11% falls within the top ten clones.

Reading the germline V gene gives CDR1 KGHSH and CDR2 LQKENI. The CDR3 spans 15 residues, from the cysteine through the phenylalanine. CDR3 DNA is the only sequence kept; it has 45 bases, read in frame from the first base. Trimming removed 6 bases from V and 7 bases from J; the gene matches leave 13 bases unexplained. Sequencing was performed on peripheral blood. The clonotype comes from a man aged 60-69 years with active or convalescent COVID-19. The chain is encoded by TRBV18 joined to TRBJ2-7; a stretch of 9 junction bases matches TRBD2. The nucleotide sequence is given as TGTGCCAGCTCGTCAGAGGCGGGAGGGCGAGTGGAGCAGTACTTC. Its coded protein is CASSSEAGGRVEQYF.